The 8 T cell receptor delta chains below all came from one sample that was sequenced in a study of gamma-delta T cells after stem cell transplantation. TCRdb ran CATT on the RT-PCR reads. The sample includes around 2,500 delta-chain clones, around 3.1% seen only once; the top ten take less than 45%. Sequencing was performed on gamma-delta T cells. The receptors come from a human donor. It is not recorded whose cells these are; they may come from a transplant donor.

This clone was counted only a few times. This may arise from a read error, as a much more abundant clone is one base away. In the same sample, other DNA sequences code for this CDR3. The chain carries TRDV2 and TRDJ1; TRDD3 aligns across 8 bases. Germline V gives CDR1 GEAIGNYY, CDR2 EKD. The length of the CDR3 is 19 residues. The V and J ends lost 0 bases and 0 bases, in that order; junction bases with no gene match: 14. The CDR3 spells CACDTVWGTTGSYTDKLIF. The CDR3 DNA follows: TGTGCCTGTGACACCGTCTGGGGGACCACTGGTTCCTACACCGATAAACTCATCTTT.

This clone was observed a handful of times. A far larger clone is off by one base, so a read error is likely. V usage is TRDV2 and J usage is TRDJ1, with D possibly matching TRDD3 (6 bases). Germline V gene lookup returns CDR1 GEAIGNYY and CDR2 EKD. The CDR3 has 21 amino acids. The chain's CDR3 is CACGTVPGTGTYPRGTDKLIF. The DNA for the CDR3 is TGTGCCTGTGGCACCGTCCCTGGTACTGGGACATACCCCCGGGGCACCGATAAACTCATCTTT.

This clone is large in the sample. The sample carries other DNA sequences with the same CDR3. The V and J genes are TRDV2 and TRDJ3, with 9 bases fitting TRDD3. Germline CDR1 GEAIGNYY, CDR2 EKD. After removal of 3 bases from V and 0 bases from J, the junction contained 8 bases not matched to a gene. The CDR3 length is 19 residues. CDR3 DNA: TGTGCCTGTGACGAGTCTGGGGGATCAAGCTCCTGGGACACCCGACAGATGTTTTTC. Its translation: CACDESGGSSSWDTRQMFF.

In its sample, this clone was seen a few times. The CDR3 reads CACDTMSLGDTRTDKLIF. In DNA, the CDR3 is TGTGCCTGTGACACCATGAGTCTGGGGGATACGCGAACCGATAAACTCATCTTT. The chain joins TRDV2 to TRDJ1, with TRDD3 matching 12 bases. Germline V gives CDR1 GEAIGNYY, CDR2 EKD. J was trimmed by 2 bases and V by 0 bases; bases with no gene match: 9. This CDR3 comprises 18 residues.

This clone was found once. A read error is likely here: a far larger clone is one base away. The CDR3 DNA is TGTGCCTGTGACACCCCTCCGACCCCCTACGTTCCGGGGGCTAATGCCTCCTGGGACACCCGACAGATGTTTTTC. It is translated as CACDTPPTPYVPGANASWDTRQMFF. V usage is TRDV2 and J usage is TRDJ3; TRDD2 or TRDD3 may be the D gene (5 bases each). The ends were cut back, 0 bases at V and 0 bases at J, with 32 bases in the middle. Per germline, CDR1 GEAIGNYY and CDR2 EKD. CDR3 length equals 25 residues.

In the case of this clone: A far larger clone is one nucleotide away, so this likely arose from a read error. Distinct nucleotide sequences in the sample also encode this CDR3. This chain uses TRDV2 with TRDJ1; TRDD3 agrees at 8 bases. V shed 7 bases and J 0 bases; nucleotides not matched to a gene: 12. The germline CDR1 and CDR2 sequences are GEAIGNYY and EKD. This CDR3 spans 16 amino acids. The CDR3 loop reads CACDPLTGGNTDKLIF. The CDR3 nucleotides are TGTGCCTGCGACCCCCTTACTGGGGGTAACACCGATAAACTCATCTTT.

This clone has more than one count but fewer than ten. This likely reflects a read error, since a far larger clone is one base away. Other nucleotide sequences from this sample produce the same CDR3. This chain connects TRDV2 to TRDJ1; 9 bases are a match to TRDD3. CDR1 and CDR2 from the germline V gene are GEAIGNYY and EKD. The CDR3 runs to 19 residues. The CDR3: CACDTMSTGGHKYTDKLIF. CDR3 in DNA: TGTGCCTGCGACACCATGAGTACTGGGGGACATAAGTACACCGATAAACTCATCTTT.

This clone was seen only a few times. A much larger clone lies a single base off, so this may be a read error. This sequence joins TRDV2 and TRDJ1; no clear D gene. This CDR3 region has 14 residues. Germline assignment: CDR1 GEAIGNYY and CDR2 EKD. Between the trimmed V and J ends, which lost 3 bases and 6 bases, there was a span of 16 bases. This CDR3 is CACDAVGSPNKLIF. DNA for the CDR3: TGTGCCTGTGACGCCGTAGGGAGTCCCAATAAACTCATCTTT.